Below are 9 T cell receptor beta chains sequenced from a single sample in a study of T-cell memory formation after mild COVID-19. MiXCR was run by TCRdb on the 5' RACE reads, yielding one entry per CDR3 protein. This repertoire shows approximately 300,000 distinct CDR3 sequences, about 16% found once; its top ten account for over 20%. Input material: PBMCs or a T cell subset sorted from them (not recorded which). All receptors come from a man aged 18 to 30 who had mild COVID-19 (a few samples of this study predate the infection). Cell type and time point are not known.

At least ten counts were recorded for this clonotype. The chain carries TRBV2 and TRBJ2-5; TRBD2 matches at 11 bases. Germline values: CDR1 SNHLY, CDR2 FYNNEI. This CDR3 is built from 14 residues. Trimming removed 4 bases from V and 5 bases from J; junction bases left unmatched: 3. The CDR3 region is CASSASGGRETQYF. As DNA, the CDR3 is TGTGCCAGCAGTGCTAGCGGGGGGCGGGAGACCCAGTACTTC. The complete variable domain, with remaining parts taken from reference TRBV2 and TRBJ2-5, reads EPEVTQTPSHQVTQMGQEVILRCVPISNHLYFYWYRQILGQKVEFLVSFYNNEISEKSEIFDDQFSVERPDGSNFTLKIRSTKLEDSAMYFCASSASGGRETQYFGPGTRLLVL.

Only a few counts were recorded for this clonotype. The chain employs TRBV7-2 and TRBJ1-5, with D possibly TRBD1 on 5 matching bases. The CDR3 runs to 14 residues. Germline CDR1 reads SGHTA; CDR2 reads FQGNSA. The germline V and J ends were trimmed by 2 bases and 5 bases, with 10 bases remaining between them. As DNA, the CDR3 is TGTGCCAGCAGCTTATGGGTGGGGGATCAGCCCCAGCATTTT. This translates into CASSLWVGDQPQHF.

At least ten counts were recorded for this clonotype. This rearrangement joins TRBV5-1 to TRBJ1-6; D is uncertain. Germline V CDR1 and CDR2: SGHRS, YFSETQ. V shed 0 bases and J shed 9 bases, with 16 bases lying between them. The CDR3 sequence is 16 residues long. The CDR3 nucleotides are TGCGCCAGCAGCTTGGTAGGTGCAGGTAGCATTTCACCCCTCCACTTT. Residues: CASSLVGAGSISPLHF.

The chain is built from TRBV12-3 or TRBV12-4 and TRBJ2-7; 10 nucleotides agree with TRBD2. J was trimmed by 2 bases and V by 2 bases; bases with no gene match: 3. The CDR3 is 15 residues long. CDR3 in DNA: TGTGCCAGCAGTTTATCGAGCGGGGGGGCCTACGAGCAGTACGTC. This codes for CASSLSSGGAYEQYV.

This clonotype was seen at least ten times. J is TRBJ2-1 and V is TRBV13; 7 bases line up with TRBD1. This CDR3 comprises 16 residues. With V trimmed by 3 bases and J by 4 bases, 9 bases remained unmatched. Germline V gene data show CDR1 as PRHDT and CDR2 as FYEKMQ (reference sequence). The CDR3 region is CASSFDPGTAYNEQFF. CDR3 DNA sequence: TGTGCCAGCAGCTTTGATCCCGGGACAGCATACAATGAGCAGTTCTTC.

This clonotype was observed at least ten times. The chain carries TRBV18 and TRBJ1-5, with 7 bases identical to TRBD1. Germline V lookup: CDR1 KGHSH, CDR2 LQKENI. Unmatched junction bases numbered 5, after V lost 8 bases and J lost 4 bases. The CDR3 covers 13 residues. The CDR3, as DNA: TGTGCCAGCAGTCCACAGGGGAATCAGCCCCAGCATTTT. Protein: CASSPQGNQPQHF.

This chain uses TRBV30 with TRBJ2-3; 7 bases agree with TRBD1. The CDR3 covers 14 residues. The trim removed 0 bases at V and 5 bases at J, leaving 5 bases unmatched. Germline V gene data show CDR1 as GTSNPN and CDR2 as SVGIG (reference sequence). The CDR3 loop is CAWSVKGAGDTQYF. DNA for the CDR3: TGTGCCTGGAGTGTTAAGGGGGCCGGAGATACGCAGTATTTT.

This clonotype was found once. The chain joins TRBV7-2 to TRBJ2-1; the match to TRBD1 covers 7 bases. Germline V gene data show CDR1 as SGHTA and CDR2 as FQGNSA. Losses at the gene ends were 5 bases for V and 7 bases for J; bases not matched to a gene: 8. CDR3 length equals 14 residues. As DNA, the CDR3 is TGTGCCAGCAGCCCAGACAGGGAATATAATGAGCAGTTCTTC. It translates to CASSPDREYNEQFF.

In its sample, this clonotype was seen a few times. The chain couples TRBV6-5 to TRBJ2-1, with unresolved D. From germline, CDR1 is MNHEY and CDR2 SVGAGI. This CDR3 region has 14 residues. V lost 5 bases to trimming and J lost 8 bases, with 16 bases between them. This CDR3 is CASSTYTSWHEQFF. CDR3 DNA: TGTGCCAGCAGTACCTATACCTCCTGGCATGAGCAGTTCTTC.